Listed here are 7 T cell receptor beta chains from one sample, sequenced in a study of T cell changes during pregnancy in multiple sclerosis. Some clones are missing from TCRdb's copy, which holds only in-frame ones; the method was immunoSEQ multiplex PCR. Of some 42,000 clones in the sample, nearly 90% were seen once. Sequencing was performed on CD4+ T cells from peripheral blood mononuclear cells, taken after pregnancy. These receptors were collected from a female donor with multiple sclerosis, enrolled in a pregnancy study.

This chain connects TRBV7-2 to TRBJ1-6, with D uncertain. The CDR3 consists of 13 residues. V was pared by 1 base and J by 12 bases, with 10 bases between. Per germline, CDR1 SGHTA and CDR2 FQGNSA. This chain's CDR3 is CASSLGSGGPLHF. Written as DNA, the CDR3 is TGTGCCAGCAGCTTAGGGAGTGGTGGACCCCTCCACTTT.

V and J are TRBV9 and TRBJ2-2; D is undetermined. Germline CDR1 is SGDLS and CDR2 is YYNGEE. V was cut by 3 bases and J by 4 bases, with 7 bases left in between. This CDR3 comprises 13 residues. Written as DNA, the CDR3 is TGTGCCAGCAGCGCCAAGAGCACCGGGGAGCTGTTTTTT. Residues: CASSAKSTGELFF.

The chain carries TRBV7-2 and TRBJ1-1; 8 bases line up with TRBD1. J gave up 9 bases and V 5 bases, and 5 bases lay outside the gene matches. The CDR3 has 12 amino acids. Germline assignment: CDR1 SGHTA and CDR2 FQGNSA. The CDR3, as DNA: TGTGCCAGCAGCCCGGACAGGGAAAAAGCTTTCTTT. Residues: CASSPDREKAFF. The variable domain in full, completed from reference TRBV7-2 and TRBJ1-1, reads GAGVSQSPSNKVTEKGKDVELRCDPISGHTALYWYRQSLGQGLEFLIYFQGNSAPDKSGLPSDRFSAERTGGSVSTLTIQRTQQEDSAVYLCASSPDREKAFFGQGTRLTVV.

The chain links TRBV6-5 to TRBJ1-5; 10 positions match TRBD1. V shed 5 bases, J shed 7 bases, and the junction held 8 bases outside the gene matches. The germline gives CDR1 MNHEY, CDR2 SVGAGI. CDR3 size: 15 residues. CDR3 DNA: TGTGCCAGCAGTCTGGGACAGGGGATGCGACAGCCCCAGCATTTT. Translating it yields CASSLGQGMRQPQHF.

The J gene is TRBJ2-5, the V gene TRBV7-9; no clear D. This CDR3 has 11 amino acids. Trimming removed 5 bases from V and 3 bases from J, with 4 bases in between. The V gene's germline CDR1 is SEHNR and CDR2 FQNEAQ (reference sequence). For the CDR3, the DNA is TGTGCCAGCAGCCAGAAAGAGACCCAGTACTTC. Protein product: CASSQKETQYF.

This clone was recorded once. The rearrangement joins TRBV5-1 to TRBJ2-7, with D hard to call. Germline CDR1 reads SGHRS; CDR2 reads YFSETQ. Between the trimmed V and J ends, which lost 2 bases and 3 bases, there was a span of 12 bases. CDR3 length: 14 residues. Written as DNA, the CDR3 is TGCGCCAGCAGCTTAGATCCCAGAAACTACGAGCAGTACTTC. Translating gives CASSLDPRNYEQYF.

This chain connects TRBV11-2 to TRBJ1-2, with D hard to call. This CDR3 is 13 amino acids long. CDR1 is SGHAT and CDR2 is FQNNGV in the germline V gene. Trimming took off 4 bases at V and 6 bases at J, with 12 bases between the two ends. The CDR3 nucleotides are TGTGCCAGCAGCTCGACAAGGGAGAATGGCTACACCTTC. This encodes CASSSTRENGYTF.